This TCR beta chain was found in a study of T cell responses to AZD1222 COVID-19 vaccine. Study in general: Investigators merged groups given second doses at roughly 4 or roughly 12 weeks. Findings and limits, study-wide: It was only a handful of AZD1222 recipients who were seropositive at baseline. The peak T cell response came first, and repertoires were sampled only after it. White British people made up most donors, females outnumbered males, and clonal diversity was possibly underestimated.

To note about this clone: Its antigen remains unidentified.

Measured with immunoSEQ multiplex PCR; TCRdb has only the in-frame clones, and not every one. In the table there are roughly 100,000 clones, roughly 89% of which are singletons. The CDR3 has 13 residues. Germline V lookup: CDR1 MNHEY, CDR2 SVGAGI. The germline V and J ends were trimmed by 2 bases and 0 bases, with 3 bases remaining between them. The V call is TRBV6-5, the J call TRBJ2-3; D not resolved. The material was peripheral blood, obtained on day 0 of AZD1222 vaccination. The TCR comes from an adult in good health. CDR3 DNA: TGTGCCAGCAGTTACGGAAGCACAGATACGCAGTATTTT. Residues: CASSYGSTDTQYF.